What follows are 24 T cell receptor beta chains derived from one specimen sequenced in a study of cytomegalovirus exposure and HLA in healthy donors. PCR involved 60 Vbeta and 13 Jbeta primers. Only in-frame clones appear in the TCRdb table, and some are missing; sequencing was by immunoSEQ multiplex PCR. Of 75,000 to 100,000 clones in the sample, roughly 74% were seen once. Material: PBMCs. The receptor source for this set is a female donor in good health and CMV-seropositive.

Here the CDR3 reads CASRFRDRGTYEQYF. The CDR3 DNA reads as TGTGCCAGCAGGTTCCGGGACAGGGGCACCTACGAGCAGTACTTC. The chain employs TRBV6-5 and TRBJ2-7; TRBD1 aligns across 10 bases. The CDR3 is made up of 15 amino acids. With 6 bases clipped from V and 2 bases from J, the junction kept 7 bases outside the gene matches. The germline gives CDR1 MNHEY, CDR2 SVGAGI.

The chain has TRBV6-6 and TRBJ1-2, with TRBD1 matching over 12 bases. Germline V CDR1 and CDR2: MNHNY, SVGAGI (reference sequence). After removal of 2 bases from V and 6 bases from J, the junction contained 4 bases not matched to a gene. The CDR3 contains 15 residues. The CDR3 is CASSYPGQGADGYTF. The CDR3 DNA is TGTGCCAGCAGTTACCCGGGACAGGGGGCGGATGGCTACACCTTC.

The chain carries TRBV7-2 and TRBJ1-3, with TRBD1 identical over 8 bases. The trim removed 2 bases at V and 4 bases at J, leaving 7 bases unmatched. The CDR3 has 16 amino acids. Germline assignment: CDR1 SGHTA and CDR2 FQGNSA. The CDR3 coding sequence is TGTGCCAGCAGCTTAAGGCCAGGGGGCTTCGGAAACACCATATATTTT. The encoded protein is CASSLRPGGFGNTIYF.

The chain joins TRBV7-3 to TRBJ2-7, with 7 bases that match TRBD2. Trimming cost V 5 bases and J 3 bases; bases outside gene matches: 10. CDR1 is SGHTA and CDR2 is FQGTGA in the germline V gene. This CDR3 has 15 residues. CDR3 sequence reads: CASSPGREPYYEQYF. The CDR3 region has the DNA TGTGCCAGCAGCCCCGGGCGGGAGCCTTACTACGAGCAGTACTTC.

The chain couples TRBV29-1 to TRBJ2-5; no firm D call. TRBJ2-7 explains the end of the DNA better; the J call may be wrong. Germline V gene lookup returns CDR1 SQVTM and CDR2 ANQGSEA. This CDR3 has 14 amino acids. The CDR3 is CSVEGSGSRYEQYF. DNA for the CDR3: TGCAGCGTTGAGGGTTCCGGGTCCCGATACGAGCAGTACTTC.

The J gene is TRBJ2-2, the V gene TRBV9; 7 nucleotides match TRBD1. Trimming at V came to 3 bases and at J to 4 bases, leaving 6 bases not matched to a gene. CDR1 is SGDLS, CDR2 YYNGEE, per germline. The CDR3 runs 15 residues. The CDR3 protein is CASSARTGGTGELFF. CDR3 DNA: TGTGCCAGCAGCGCCAGGACAGGAGGCACCGGGGAGCTGTTTTTT.

The V call is TRBV10-3, the J call TRBJ1-1; the D gene is possibly TRBD1 (5 bases). Germline V lookup: CDR1 ENHRY, CDR2 SYGVKD. V dropped 9 bases and J dropped 0 bases, with 11 bases sitting between them. The CDR3 has 13 residues. The CDR3 loop reads CAMSRAVNTEAFF. The CDR3 nucleotides read TGTGCCATGAGCAGGGCGGTGAACACTGAAGCTTTCTTT.

The chain is built from TRBV2 and TRBJ1-1, with 7 bases lining up with TRBD1. The germline gives CDR1 SNHLY, CDR2 FYNNEI. CDR3 length: 15 amino acids. Trimming took 0 bases from V and 9 from J; bases not matched to a gene: 10. In nucleotides, the CDR3 is TGTGCCAGCAGTGAAGCGCGGGGACAGTCTACCAAAGCTTTCTTT. This gives the protein CASSEARGQSTKAFF.

This clone appeared once. The gene calls are TRBV5-1 and TRBJ1-5, with 7 bases identical to TRBD1. J gave up 4 bases and V 0 bases, and 4 bases lay outside the gene matches. The CDR3 runs 15 residues. Germline V lookup: CDR1 SGHRS, CDR2 YFSETQ. CDR3 sequence (DNA): TGCGCCAGCAGCTTGGCCGGGGACAGTAATCAGCCCCAGCATTTT. Protein product: CASSLAGDSNQPQHF.

This clone is a singleton in its sample. The chain recombines TRBV11-2 with TRBJ1-1; D unclear. The CDR3 covers 15 residues. Trimming shortened V by 2 bases and J by 1 base, and 11 bases separated the two germline ends. In germline, CDR1 is SGHAT, CDR2 FQNNGV. CDR3 protein: CASSLRTLPNTEAFF. For the CDR3, the DNA is TGTGCCAGCAGCTTAAGGACTCTCCCGAACACTGAAGCTTTCTTT.

This clone appeared once. The rearrangement links TRBV6-5 to TRBJ2-2; D may be TRBD1 (5 bases). CDR3 size: 11 residues. CDR1 is MNHEY and CDR2 is SVGAGI in the germline V gene. The V and J ends lost 8 bases and 4 bases respectively, with 5 bases between them. The CDR3 bases are TGTGCCAGCGGGGCCACCGGGGAGCTGTTTTTT. Protein product: CASGATGELFF.

The chain has TRBV4-2 and TRBJ2-1; 9 bases align to TRBD1. Germline V gene data show CDR1 as LGHNA and CDR2 as YNFKEQ. The CDR3 runs to 16 residues. The J segment lost 5 bases and the V segment lost 3 bases, leaving 8 bases of the junction unmatched. This CDR3 reads CASSHSGTGTDNEQFF. As DNA, the CDR3 is TGTGCCAGCAGCCATTCCGGGACAGGGACGGACAATGAGCAGTTCTTC.

As regards this clone: Since the CDR3 does not end with the conserved phenylalanine or tryptophan, this likely comes from a read error. The DNA is omitted, as the CDR3 cannot be located on it reliably, and the CDR3 follows TCRdb's listing. This CDR3 reads CASRARGAR. The chain has TRBV28 and TRBJ2-4; the table calls TRBD2, which could not be checked here. 9 amino acids form the CDR3, both terminal residues included. In germline, CDR1 is MDHEN, CDR2 SYDVKM.

The chain carries TRBV30 and TRBJ2-7; 10 bases agree with TRBD1. The V gene end was trimmed by 1 base and the J gene end by 7 bases; junction bases not matched to a gene: 10. Germline V lookup: CDR1 GTSNPN, CDR2 SVGIG (reference sequence). The CDR3 covers 15 residues. Written as DNA, the CDR3 is TGTGCCTGGAGTGGGAGGTCCGGGACAGGGGAAGAGCAGTACTTC. This translates into CAWSGRSGTGEEQYF.

This chain uses TRBV2 with TRBJ2-5; perhaps TRBD2 as D (7 bases). The CDR3 sequence is 16 residues long. CDR1 and CDR2 (germline): SNHLY, FYNNEI. V dropped 7 bases and J dropped 2 bases, with 20 bases sitting between them. The CDR3 DNA reads as TGTGCCAGCACTTTAAGGGGGGGTGGAGGGCAAGAGACCCAGTACTTC. Translated, it gives CASTLRGGGGQETQYF.

This clone was detected ten times or more. The chain links TRBV7-8 to TRBJ2-1; TRBD1 matches 7 bases. The CDR3 extends over 15 amino acids. In germline, CDR1 is SGHVS, CDR2 FQNEAQ. J gave up 16 bases and V 5 bases, and 20 bases lay outside the gene matches. Written as DNA, the CDR3 is TGTGCCAGCAGCCCCGCACAGGGGCCGAGTCAAATACCTTTCTTC. It encodes CASSPAQGPSQIPFF.

The rearrangement joins TRBV7-3 to TRBJ1-1, with 7 bases aligning to TRBD1. The CDR3 is 13 residues long. V lost 5 bases, J lost 4 bases, and 4 bases stayed unmatched. The germline V gene has CDR1 SGHTA and CDR2 FQGTGA. The CDR3 here is CASSQTGITEAFF. The CDR3 nucleotides read TGTGCCAGCAGCCAGACAGGGATCACTGAAGCTTTCTTT.

CDR3 amino acids: CASSVEKGRAFF. The CDR3 DNA reads as TGTGCCAGCAGCGTAGAGAAGGGGAGGGCTTTCTTT. The chain combines TRBV9 with TRBJ1-1; the D gene is possibly TRBD1 (5 bases). Germline CDR1 and CDR2: SGDLS and YYNGEE. The length of the CDR3 is 12 residues. V lost 0 bases and J 11 bases, leaving 11 bases between the germline ends.

V gene TRBV6-5 combines with J gene TRBJ2-7, with 9 positions matching TRBD1. This CDR3 comprises 14 residues. Germline lookup yields CDR1 MNHEY and CDR2 SVGAGI. J lost 1 base, V lost 6 bases, and 4 bases had no gene match. CDR3 sequence: CASRRDRASYEQYF. For the CDR3, the DNA is TGTGCCAGCAGACGGGACAGGGCTTCCTACGAGCAGTACTTC.

The rearrangement joins TRBV30 to TRBJ1-2; D is undetermined. This CDR3 has 13 amino acids. Germline V gene lookup returns CDR1 GTSNPN and CDR2 SVGIG (reference sequence). Trimming cost V 8 bases and J 7 bases, with 20 bases left between them. CDR3: CAPQVGGLCGYTF. The CDR3 coding sequence is TGTGCCCCCCAGGTGGGTGGATTATGTGGCTACACCTTC.

This sequence joins TRBV28 and TRBJ2-3, with a weak D call TRBD1 (6 bases). V dropped 6 bases and J dropped 8 bases, with 18 bases sitting between them. Germline values: CDR1 MDHEN, CDR2 SYDVKM. This CDR3 has 14 residues. The CDR3 DNA reads as TGTGCCAGCAGGATACAGGGCGCGTTAGGTACGCAGTATTTT. The encoded protein is CASRIQGALGTQYF.

The V gene is TRBV4-2, the J gene TRBJ1-1, with 7 bases lining up with TRBD1. CDR1 is LGHNA, CDR2 YNFKEQ, per germline. V was clipped by 5 bases and J by 1 base; unmatched bases: 1. The CDR3 has 13 amino acids. The CDR3 DNA follows: TGTGCCAGCAGCAACAGGGGGAACACTGAAGCTTTCTTT. Translation: CASSNRGNTEAFF.

The genes are TRBV6-6 and TRBJ2-1; 10 bases are a match to TRBD2. V gave up 6 bases and J gave up 8 bases; unmatched junction bases: 13. Germline V gives CDR1 MNHNY, CDR2 SVGAGI (reference sequence). This CDR3 spans 16 amino acids. CDR3 bases: TGTGCCAGCAGAGATAGAGCGGGGGGGCCTGGGGATGAGCAGTTCTTC. Protein product: CASRDRAGGPGDEQFF.

This chain uses TRBV28 with TRBJ1-4; D call uncertain. CDR1 is MDHEN, CDR2 SYDVKM, per germline. The CDR3 contains 14 residues. With 1 base removed from V and 4 bases from J, the gap between germline ends came to 7 bases. CDR3 nucleotides: TGTGCCAGCAGTTTATCGGGATTTAATGAAAAACTGTTTTTT. Its translation is CASSLSGFNEKLFF.